These 20 T cell receptor beta chains were sequenced from one sample in a study of blood T cell repertoires in COVID-19. Produced via immunoSEQ multiplex PCR; TCRdb's table is partial and in-frame only. Among about 320,000 clones, around 90% were seen once, and the ten largest hold approximately 5.5%. Sequencing was done on a sample of PBMCs or T cells enriched from blood (not recorded which). These receptors originate from a man aged 60 to 75 who had recovered from COVID-19.

V usage is TRBV9 and J usage is TRBJ2-1, with a weak D call TRBD2 (5 bases). The CDR3 has 17 residues. The V and J ends lost 1 base and 0 bases respectively, with 14 bases between them. The germline gives CDR1 SGDLS, CDR2 YYNGEE. The CDR3 sequence is CASSVIPQSGSYNEQFF. CDR3 DNA: TGTGCCAGCAGCGTAATCCCCCAGAGCGGCTCCTACAATGAGCAGTTCTTC.

This clone occurred once. The V and J genes are TRBV25-1 and TRBJ2-2, with D possibly TRBD1 on 5 matching bases. CDR1 is MGHDK and CDR2 is SYGVNS in the germline V gene. CDR3 length equals 13 residues. Between the trimmed V and J ends, which lost 5 bases and 7 bases, there was a span of 11 bases. CDR3 bases: TGTGCCAGCAGTCTCAGGGTGGTCGGGGAGCTGTTTTTT. The encoded protein is CASSLRVVGELFF.

This chain joins TRBV19 and TRBJ2-7, with 12 bases aligning to TRBD2. The junction had 9 bases not matched to a gene; V was cut back by 5 bases and J by 7 bases. CDR1 and CDR2 (germline): LNHDA, SQIVND (reference sequence). CDR3 length equals 15 residues. The CDR3 DNA follows: TGTGCCAGTAGTGCTGCTAGCGGGAGGGCCCTTGAGCAGTACTTC. As protein: CASSAASGRALEQYF.

V and J are TRBV6-5 and TRBJ1-5, with D perhaps TRBD1 (6 bases). CDR3 length: 12 amino acids. Trimming removed 4 bases at V and 11 bases at J, with 12 bases between. Per the germline V gene, CDR1 is MNHEY and CDR2 is SVGAGI. The CDR3 DNA follows: TGTGCCAGCAGTTCCGTGACAGGAGCCCAGCATTTT. This codes for CASSSVTGAQHF.

The chain links TRBV28 to TRBJ2-1, with TRBD2 as a possible D gene (6 bases). This CDR3 region has 13 residues. Germline V gene sequence: CDR1 MDHEN, CDR2 SYDVKM. The V and J ends lost 5 bases and 12 bases respectively, with 17 bases between them. CDR3 in DNA: TGTGCCAGCAGTCTTAGCGGAGTCTATGGGCAGTTCTTC. Translated, it gives CASSLSGVYGQFF.

This chain connects TRBV19 to TRBJ2-2, with 10 positions matching TRBD2. The CDR3 extends over 17 amino acids. Germline lookup yields CDR1 LNHDA and CDR2 SQIVND (reference sequence). The ends lost 4 bases at V and 5 bases at J; junction bases unmatched: 10. The CDR3 coding sequence is TGTGCCAGTAGTAATTACCCTAGCGGGAGAATGACCGGGGAGCTGTTTTTT. Amino acids: CASSNYPSGRMTGELFF.

Concerning this clone itself: Other nucleotide sequences from this sample produce the same CDR3. The chain is built from TRBV18 and TRBJ1-5; possible D gene TRBD1, 5 bases. Germline CDR1 KGHSH, CDR2 LQKENI. This CDR3 is built from 15 residues. Trimming removed 3 bases at V and 0 bases at J, with 9 bases between. Here the CDR3 DNA reads TGTGCCAGCTCACCGCAGACAGCTAGCAATCAGCCCCAGCATTTT. Translating it yields CASSPQTASNQPQHF.

This clone was picked up one time. The chain recombines TRBV5-1 with TRBJ2-5, with 8 bases identical to TRBD2. The CDR3 extends over 15 amino acids. Trimming took 4 bases from V and 2 from J; bases not matched to a gene: 7. In germline, CDR1 is SGHRS, CDR2 YFSETQ. CDR3 DNA: TGCGCCAGCAGCCCCCGGGAGGGCGCGCAAGAGACCCAGTACTTC. Translation gives CASSPREGAQETQYF. Full variable domain (rest looked up from reference TRBV5-1 and TRBJ2-5): KAGVTQTPRYLIKTRGQQVTLSCSPISGHRSVSWYQQTPGQGLQFLFEYFSETQRNKGNFPGRFSGRQFSNSRSEMNVSTLELGDSALYLCASSPREGAQETQYFGPGTRLLVL.

The chain combines TRBV30 with TRBJ1-6; D might be TRBD1 (5 bases). V was clipped by 8 bases and J by 8 bases, with 16 bases between them. This CDR3 has 13 residues. CDR1 GTSNPN and CDR2 SVGIG come from the germline V gene (reference sequence). CDR3 protein: CAPKGERDSPLHF. Written as DNA, the CDR3 is TGTGCCCCTAAAGGGGAAAGGGATTCACCCCTCCACTTT.

The V and J genes are TRBV24-1 and TRBJ2-7; D unresolved. V gave up 4 bases and J gave up 0 bases, with 9 bases separating them. CDR1 is KGHDR and CDR2 is SFDVKD in the germline V gene. This CDR3 region has 14 residues. The CDR3 sequence is CATSDFGASYEQYF. Written as DNA, the CDR3 is TGTGCCACCAGTGACTTTGGAGCCTCCTACGAGCAGTACTTC.

Concerning this clone: The same CDR3 is also encoded by other DNA sequences in this sample. For the CDR3, the DNA is TGTGCCAGCAGCTTGGTAGCGGGAGCCACAGATACGCAGTATTTT. Protein product: CASSLVAGATDTQYF. The genes are TRBV5-4 and TRBJ2-3; TRBD2 matches at 9 bases. Trimming removed 0 bases from V and 2 bases from J; junction bases left unmatched: 1. Germline V gene lookup returns CDR1 SGHNT and CDR2 YYREEE (reference sequence). CDR3 length: 15 amino acids.

About this clone itself: Other DNA sequences in this specimen translate into the identical CDR3. The chain combines TRBV18 with TRBJ2-7; 13 bases line up with TRBD2. CDR1 and CDR2 (germline): KGHSH, LQKENI. The CDR3 is 15 residues long. After removal of 2 bases from V and 4 bases from J, the junction contained 2 bases not matched to a gene. In nucleotides, the CDR3 is TGTGCCAGCTCACCAGGGACTAGCGGGACGTACGAGCAGTACTTC. Translation: CASSPGTSGTYEQYF.

V gene TRBV28 combines with J gene TRBJ2-5, with TRBD1 matching over 9 bases. CDR3 length equals 16 residues. With 2 bases clipped from V and 4 bases from J, the junction kept 8 bases outside the gene matches. The germline CDR1 and CDR2 sequences are MDHEN and SYDVKM. CDR3 region: CASSLDPRDRVETQYF. The CDR3 coding sequence is TGTGCCAGCAGTTTAGACCCCCGGGACAGGGTAGAGACCCAGTACTTC.

V is TRBV28 and J is TRBJ1-1; tentative D call: TRBD1 (6 bases). Trimming cost V 7 bases and J 1 base, with 10 bases left between them. The germline gives CDR1 MDHEN, CDR2 SYDVKM. This CDR3 region has 13 residues. Here the CDR3 DNA reads TGTGCCAGCACCCCGGACAGGAACACTGAAGCTTTCTTT. This sequence encodes CASTPDRNTEAFF.

V is TRBV10-3 and J is TRBJ2-4, with a tentative D call TRBD1 (6 bases). The V gene lost 2 bases and the J gene lost 5 bases, with 7 bases spanning the gap. Germline CDR1 is ENHRY and CDR2 is SYGVKD. The CDR3 consists of 13 residues. The CDR3 DNA is TGTGCCATCAGTGAGCGGACAGAAAACATTCAGTACTTC. Protein product: CAISERTENIQYF.

This chain links TRBV9 with TRBJ2-1; tentative D call: TRBD2 (6 bases). CDR1 is SGDLS, CDR2 YYNGEE, per germline. The CDR3 is 16 residues long. Trimming stripped 0 bases from V and 2 bases from J, with 12 bases between. The CDR3 protein is CASSVEGGETYNEQFF. Written as DNA, the CDR3 is TGTGCCAGCAGCGTAGAAGGCGGGGAGACCTACAATGAGCAGTTCTTC.

The V gene is TRBV3-1 (or the pseudogene TRBV3-2), the J gene TRBJ1-4; 7 bases line up with TRBD1. The CDR3 spans 15 residues. Germline V gene lookup returns CDR1 LGHDT and CDR2 YNNKEL (reference sequence). V lost 1 base and J lost 8; bases outside the gene matches: 7. CDR3 sequence reads: CASSQGDRVDEKLFF. The CDR3 region has the DNA TGTGCCAGCAGCCAAGGAGACAGGGTGGACGAAAAACTGTTTTTT.

This clone was counted once. The chain couples TRBV30 to TRBJ1-5; TRBD1 aligns across 7 bases. V trimming: 0 bases; J trimming: 3 bases; junction bases outside the gene matches: 2. Germline loops: CDR1 GTSNPN, CDR2 SVGIG (reference sequence). The CDR3 extends over 14 amino acids. The CDR3, as DNA: TGTGCCTGGAGTGTTGGGACAGACAATCAGCCCCAGCATTTT. This sequence encodes CAWSVGTDNQPQHF.

This clone was observed a few times. The V gene is TRBV5-1, the J gene TRBJ2-2; TRBD1 agrees at 8 bases. In germline, CDR1 is SGHRS, CDR2 YFSETQ. The CDR3 has 16 amino acids. J gave up 2 bases and V 4 bases, and 7 bases lay outside the gene matches. The DNA for the CDR3 is TGCGCCAGCAGCGAGGGGACAGGACCTAACACCGGGGAGCTGTTTTTT. It encodes CASSEGTGPNTGELFF.

The chain has TRBV29-1 and TRBJ2-3; TRBD2 matches at 12 bases. The J segment lost 6 bases and the V segment lost 6 bases, leaving 7 bases of the junction unmatched. Germline V gene data show CDR1 as SQVTM and CDR2 as ANQGSEA. The CDR3 sequence is 14 residues long. CDR3 DNA: TGCAGCGTCGGGACTAGCGGGCTTGGGGATACGCAGTATTTT. Translating it yields CSVGTSGLGDTQYF.